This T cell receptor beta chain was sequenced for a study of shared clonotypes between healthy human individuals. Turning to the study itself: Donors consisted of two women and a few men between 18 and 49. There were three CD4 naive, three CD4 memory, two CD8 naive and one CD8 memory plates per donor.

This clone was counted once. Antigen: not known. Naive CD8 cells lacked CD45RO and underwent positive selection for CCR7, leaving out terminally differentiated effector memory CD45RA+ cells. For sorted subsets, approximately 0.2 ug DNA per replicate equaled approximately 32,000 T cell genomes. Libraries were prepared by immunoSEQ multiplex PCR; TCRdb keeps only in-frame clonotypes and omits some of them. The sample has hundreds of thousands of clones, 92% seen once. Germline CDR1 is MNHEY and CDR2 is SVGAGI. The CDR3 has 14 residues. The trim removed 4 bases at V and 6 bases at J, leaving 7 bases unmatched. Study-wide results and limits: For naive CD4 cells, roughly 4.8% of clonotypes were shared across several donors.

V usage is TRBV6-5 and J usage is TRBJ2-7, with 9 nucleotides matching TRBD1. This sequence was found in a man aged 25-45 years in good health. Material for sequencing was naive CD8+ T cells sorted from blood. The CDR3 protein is CASSSIRTGAEQYF. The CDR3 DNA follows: TGTGCCAGCAGTTCCATCAGGACAGGGGCCGAGCAGTACTTC.